These 25 T cell receptor beta chains came from one sample sequenced in a study of shared clonotypes between healthy human individuals. Using immunoSEQ multiplex PCR, the repertoire was profiled, and TCRdb retains in-frame clones only, with some absent. The table shows roughly 1,100,000 clones, with around 74% occurring only once. Material for sequencing was memory CD4+ T cells sorted from blood. Subset of the sample: CD45RA-negative fraction. The receptor set was obtained from a man between 18 and 29 years old in good health.

The V call is TRBV7-8, the J call TRBJ1-3, with D tentatively TRBD1 (5 bases). The CDR3 loop spans 16 amino acids. The V gene's germline CDR1 is SGHVS and CDR2 FQNEAQ. The V end was cut by 2 bases, the J end by 4 bases, with 15 bases between. The CDR3 bases are TGTGCCAGCAGCTTACGGGGGGAACATTCCGGAAACACCATATATTTT. Encoded protein: CASSLRGEHSGNTIYF. The full variable domain, in which reference TRBV7-8 and TRBJ1-3 provide the parts outside the CDR3, is GAGVSQSPRYKVAKRGQDVALRCDPISGHVSLFWYQQALGQGPEFLTYFQNEAQLDKSGLPSDRFFAERPEGSVSTLKIQRTQQEDSAVYLCASSLRGEHSGNTIYFGEGSWLTVV.

V usage is TRBV6-1 and J usage is TRBJ2-1; D may be TRBD1 or TRBD2 (6 bases each). Trimming pared 4 bases from V and 8 bases from J, leaving 12 bases between. The germline V gene encodes CDR1 MNHNS and CDR2 SASEGT. The CDR3 has 13 amino acids. For the CDR3, the DNA is TGTGCCAGCAGTGTTCCGGGGGCGGATGAGCAGTTCTTC. Protein product: CASSVPGADEQFF.

Only a few counts were recorded for this clone. The genes are TRBV7-9 and TRBJ2-1; TRBD2 might be the D (6 bases). Trimming stripped 1 base from V and 4 bases from J, with 17 bases between. In germline, CDR1 is SEHNR, CDR2 FQNEAQ (reference sequence). The CDR3 spans 17 residues. CDR3 protein: CASSLVAGLDLYNEQFF. The CDR3 nucleotides read TGTGCCAGCAGCTTAGTTGCGGGACTCGATTTGTACAATGAGCAGTTCTTC.

The rearrangement uses TRBV5-1 and TRBJ2-3, with 9 bases matching TRBD2. Germline V gives CDR1 SGHRS, CDR2 YFSETQ. This CDR3 has 16 amino acids. Germline trimming cut 0 bases from V and 0 bases from J; bases unmatched to any gene: 2. In DNA, the CDR3 is TGCGCCAGCAGCTTGGGGACTAGCGCCAGCACAGATACGCAGTATTTT. Protein sequence: CASSLGTSASTDTQYF. Using reference TRBV5-1 and TRBJ2-3 for the parts outside the CDR3, the full variable domain is KAGVTQTPRYLIKTRGQQVTLSCSPISGHRSVSWYQQTPGQGLQFLFEYFSETQRNKGNFPGRFSGRQFSNSRSEMNVSTLELGDSALYLCASSLGTSASTDTQYFGPGTRLTVL.

V gene TRBV7-9 combines with J gene TRBJ2-5, with a tentative D call TRBD2 (5 bases). The CDR3 has 16 residues. Germline V gene sequence: CDR1 SEHNR, CDR2 FQNEAQ (reference sequence). V dropped 1 base and J dropped 1 base, with 13 bases sitting between them. CDR3 sequence: CASSLGGRGTQETQYF. The DNA of the CDR3 is TGTGCCAGCAGCTTAGGCGGCCGGGGAACCCAAGAGACCCAGTACTTC.

The rearrangement joins TRBV4-1 to TRBJ1-4; possibly TRBD1 for D (5 bases). This CDR3 spans 15 amino acids. CDR1 is MGHRA, CDR2 YSYEKL, per germline. V lost 0 bases, J lost 4 bases, and 9 bases lay in between. The CDR3: CASSQDAGVNEKLFF. The CDR3 nucleotides are TGCGCCAGCAGCCAAGATGCGGGGGTTAATGAAAAACTGTTTTTT.

This clone was detected only a few times. The gene calls are TRBV30 and TRBJ1-6; 8 positions match TRBD1. CDR3 size: 14 residues. CDR1 is GTSNPN and CDR2 is SVGIG in the germline V gene (reference sequence). After removal of 8 bases from V and 7 bases from J, the junction contained 10 bases not matched to a gene. CDR3 protein: CATTTGDGNSPLHF. The CDR3 bases are TGTGCCACAACGACAGGGGACGGGAATTCACCCCTCCACTTT.

This clone has a handful of counts. This rearrangement joins TRBV11-2 to TRBJ1-2; D gene ambiguous. Germline lookup yields CDR1 SGHAT and CDR2 FQNNGV. V lost 4 bases to trimming and J lost 7 bases, with 7 bases between them. CDR3 length equals 11 residues. This CDR3 reads CASSSGVGYTF. The CDR3 nucleotides read TGTGCCAGCAGCTCCGGGGTTGGCTACACCTTC.

This rearrangement joins TRBV19 to TRBJ2-7; 7 nucleotides line up with TRBD1. This CDR3 has 15 residues. With V trimmed by 2 bases and J by 4 bases, 8 bases remained unmatched. The V gene's germline CDR1 is LNHDA and CDR2 SQIVND (reference sequence). CDR3 sequence reads: CASSISSGRGYEQYF. DNA of the CDR3: TGTGCCAGTAGTATAAGTTCGGGCAGGGGGTACGAGCAGTACTTC.

This clone was recorded a few times. The rearrangement joins TRBV5-4 to TRBJ1-6, with D hard to call. Trimming shortened V by 0 bases and J by 10 bases, and 8 bases separated the two germline ends. The V gene's germline CDR1 is SGHNT and CDR2 YYREEE (reference sequence). The CDR3 is 13 residues long. CDR3 in DNA: TGTGCCAGCAGCTTGGGAACAGTATCACCCCTCCACTTT. This sequence encodes CASSLGTVSPLHF.

Only one count was recorded for this clone. The chain joins TRBV4-2 to TRBJ2-5; the D gene is possibly TRBD1 (6 bases). Trimming removed 1 base from V and 1 base from J, with 10 bases in between. In germline, CDR1 is LGHNA, CDR2 YNFKEQ. This CDR3 is built from 15 residues. The CDR3 bases are TGTGCCAGCAGCCAAGGGGGGCTTTCCCAAGAGACCCAGTACTTC. This gives the protein CASSQGGLSQETQYF.

In its sample, this clone was seen a few times. The CDR3 loop reads CASSLAGGTDTQYF. The CDR3 DNA reads TGTGCCAGCAGCTTAGCGGGGGGAACAGATACGCAGTATTTT. The chain joins TRBV7-8 to TRBJ2-3; weak D call: TRBD2 (6 bases). V gave up 0 bases and J gave up 3 bases, with 7 bases separating them. Germline lookup yields CDR1 SGHVS and CDR2 FQNEAQ. The CDR3 extends over 14 amino acids.

The chain joins TRBV5-8 to TRBJ1-6, with D maybe TRBD1 (5 bases). Germline-derived CDR1 and CDR2 are SGHTS and YDEGEE. The V end lost 2 bases, the J end lost 7 bases, and 19 bases lay between the germline ends. The CDR3 consists of 17 residues. This chain's CDR3 is CASSLLGGFRVNSPLHF. The DNA of the CDR3 is TGTGCCAGCAGCTTACTCGGAGGGTTCAGGGTAAATTCACCCCTCCACTTT.

The genes are TRBV6-1 and TRBJ2-2; a weak D match, TRBD1 (5 bases). Germline lookup yields CDR1 MNHNS and CDR2 SASEGT. With 5 bases removed from V and 4 bases from J, the gap between germline ends came to 14 bases. There are 15 residues in the CDR3. The CDR3 loop reads CASSPPIRVTGELFF. DNA of the CDR3: TGTGCCAGCAGTCCCCCGATCAGGGTCACCGGGGAGCTGTTTTTT.

This chain connects TRBV18 to TRBJ2-7, with a weak D call TRBD2 (6 bases). V lost 2 bases, J lost 0 bases, and 14 bases lay in between. The V gene's germline CDR1 is KGHSH and CDR2 LQKENI. The CDR3 loop spans 16 amino acids. Written as DNA, the CDR3 is TGTGCCAGCTCACCAGACGTAGGACTAAGCTCCTACGAGCAGTACTTC. Its translation: CASSPDVGLSSYEQYF.

The chain couples TRBV19 to TRBJ1-2; D is ambiguous. V was trimmed by 5 bases and J by 2 bases, leaving 9 bases between them. Germline V CDR1 and CDR2: LNHDA, SQIVND (reference sequence). The CDR3 length is 13 residues. The CDR3 region has the DNA TGTGCCAGTAGTCCGAACAAAAACTATGGCTACACCTTC. Its translation is CASSPNKNYGYTF.

This sequence joins TRBV19 and TRBJ1-4; unclear D gene. With 4 bases removed from V and 7 bases from J, the gap between germline ends came to 4 bases. Per the germline V gene, CDR1 is LNHDA and CDR2 is SQIVND (reference sequence). The CDR3 length is 11 residues. CDR3 nucleotides: TGTGCCAGTAGTAAATCTGAAAAACTGTTTTTT. Its protein is CASSKSEKLFF.

This clone was observed a few times. V usage is TRBV5-1 and J usage is TRBJ2-7; D unclear. The J call may be wrong; the DNA end is better matched by TRBJ2-5. Germline V gene sequence: CDR1 SGHRS, CDR2 YFSETQ. The CDR3 is 11 amino acids. The CDR3 sequence: CASSLEGTQYF. The CDR3 coding sequence is TGCGCCAGCAGCTTGGAAGGGACCCAGTACTTC.

The V gene is TRBV7-9, the J gene TRBJ2-1, with 7 bases that match TRBD2. V was pared by 2 bases and J by 8 bases, with 9 bases of the junction left unmatched. There are 15 residues in the CDR3. Germline CDR1 is SEHNR and CDR2 is FQNEAQ (reference sequence). CDR3 in DNA: TGTGCCAGCAGCTTACCGCGGGAGTTTAGACATGAGCAGTTCTTC. Translating gives CASSLPREFRHEQFF.

As for this clone: This CDR3 is also generated by other DNA sequences in the sample. This chain links TRBV19 with TRBJ2-7; D unresolved. The germline V gene encodes CDR1 LNHDA and CDR2 SQIVND (reference sequence). The CDR3 loop spans 14 amino acids. V gave up 5 bases and J gave up 0 bases, with 11 bases separating them. The CDR3: CASSHGTSSYEQYF. The DNA for the CDR3 is TGTGCCAGTAGTCATGGCACGTCCTCCTACGAGCAGTACTTC.

This clone was observed a few times. This sequence joins TRBV30 and TRBJ1-1; 7 bases fit TRBD1. Germline V lookup: CDR1 GTSNPN, CDR2 SVGIG (reference sequence). Trimming cost V 8 bases and J 4 bases; bases outside gene matches: 10. This CDR3 has 13 amino acids. The CDR3 nucleotides are TGTGCCGGGGCCGGGACAGCGACCACTGAAGCTTTCTTT. Amino acid sequence: CAGAGTATTEAFF.

In this sample, this clone turned up once. The chain couples TRBV11-2 to TRBJ1-2; no definite D call. Germline lookup yields CDR1 SGHAT and CDR2 FQNNGV. This CDR3 has 13 amino acids. Between the trimmed V and J ends, which lost 3 bases and 3 bases, there was a span of 8 bases. CDR3 loop: CASSFSEDYGYTF. The CDR3 nucleotides are TGTGCCAGCAGCTTTTCCGAGGACTATGGCTACACCTTC.

The chain recombines TRBV6-1 with TRBJ1-4; tentative D call: TRBD1 (6 bases). The V gene's germline CDR1 is MNHNS and CDR2 SASEGT. V lost 7 bases and J 10 bases, leaving 19 bases between the germline ends. The CDR3 totals 14 residues. The chain's CDR3 is CASTPQGPSRKLFF. The CDR3 bases are TGTGCCAGCACCCCACAGGGCCCTTCTAGAAAACTGTTTTTT.

This CDR3 is CASSAQGGNNSPLHF. Written as DNA, the CDR3 is TGTGCCAGCAGCGCCCAGGGGGGGAATAATTCACCCCTCCACTTT. The chain is built from TRBV9 and TRBJ1-6; 7 positions agree with TRBD1. CDR3 size: 15 residues. The germline V gene has CDR1 SGDLS and CDR2 YYNGEE. V was clipped by 3 bases and J by 5 bases; unmatched bases: 5.

This clone has more than one count but fewer than ten. Distinct nucleotide sequences in the sample also encode this CDR3. The gene calls are TRBV5-4 and TRBJ2-1; TRBD1 aligns across 7 bases. Germline-derived CDR1 and CDR2 are SGHNT and YYREEE (reference sequence). J was trimmed by 1 base and V by 2 bases; bases with no gene match: 3. The CDR3 spans 15 residues. Here the CDR3 DNA reads TGTGCCAGCAGCTTAGACAGGGAGTCCTACAATGAGCAGTTCTTC. It is translated as CASSLDRESYNEQFF.